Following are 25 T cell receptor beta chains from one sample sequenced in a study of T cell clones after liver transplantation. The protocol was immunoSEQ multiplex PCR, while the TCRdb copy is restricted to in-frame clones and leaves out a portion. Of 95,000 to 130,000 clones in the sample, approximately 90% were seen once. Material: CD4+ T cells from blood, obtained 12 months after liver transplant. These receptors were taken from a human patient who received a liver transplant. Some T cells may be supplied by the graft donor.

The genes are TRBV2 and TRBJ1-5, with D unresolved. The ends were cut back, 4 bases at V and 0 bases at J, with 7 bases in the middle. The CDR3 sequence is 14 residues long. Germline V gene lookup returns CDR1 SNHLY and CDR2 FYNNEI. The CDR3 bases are TGTGCCAGCAGTGCCTCCCATAGCAATCAGCCCCAGCATTTT. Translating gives CASSASHSNQPQHF. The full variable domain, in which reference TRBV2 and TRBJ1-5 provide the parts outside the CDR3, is EPEVTQTPSHQVTQMGQEVILRCVPISNHLYFYWYRQILGQKVEFLVSFYNNEISEKSEIFDDQFSVERPDGSNFTLKIRSTKLEDSAMYFCASSASHSNQPQHFGDGTRLSIL.

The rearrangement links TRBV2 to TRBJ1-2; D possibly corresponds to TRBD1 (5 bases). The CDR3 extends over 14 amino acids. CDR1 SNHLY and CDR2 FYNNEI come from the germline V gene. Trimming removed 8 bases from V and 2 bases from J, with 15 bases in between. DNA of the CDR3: TGTGCCAGCCGTTACAGGACCGAAAACTATGGCTACACCTTC. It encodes CASRYRTENYGYTF.

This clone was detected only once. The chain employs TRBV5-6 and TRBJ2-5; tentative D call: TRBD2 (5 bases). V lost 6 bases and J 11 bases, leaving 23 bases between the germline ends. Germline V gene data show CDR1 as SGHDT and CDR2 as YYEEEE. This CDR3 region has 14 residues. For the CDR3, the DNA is TGTGCCAGCACCCCCGCGGGTCGAGGTTGGGAGCAGTACTTC. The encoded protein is CASTPAGRGWEQYF.

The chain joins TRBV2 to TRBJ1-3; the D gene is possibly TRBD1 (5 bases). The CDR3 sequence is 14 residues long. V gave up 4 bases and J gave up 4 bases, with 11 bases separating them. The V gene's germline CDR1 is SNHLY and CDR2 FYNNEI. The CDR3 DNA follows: TGTGCCAGCAGTGTATCGACAGAGGGAAACACCATATATTTT. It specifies CASSVSTEGNTIYF.

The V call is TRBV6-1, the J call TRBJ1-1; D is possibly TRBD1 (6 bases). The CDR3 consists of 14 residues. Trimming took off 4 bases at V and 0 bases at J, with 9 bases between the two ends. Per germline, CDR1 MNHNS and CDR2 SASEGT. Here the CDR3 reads CASSVAGVNTEAFF. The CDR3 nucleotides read TGTGCCAGCAGTGTCGCAGGGGTGAACACTGAAGCTTTCTTT.

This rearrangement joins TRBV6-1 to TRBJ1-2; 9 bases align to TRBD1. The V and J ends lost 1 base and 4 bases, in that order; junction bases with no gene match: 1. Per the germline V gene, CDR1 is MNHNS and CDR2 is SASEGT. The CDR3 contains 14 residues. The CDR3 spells CASSEGTGVYGYTF. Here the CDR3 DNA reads TGTGCCAGCAGTGAAGGGACAGGGGTCTATGGCTACACCTTC.

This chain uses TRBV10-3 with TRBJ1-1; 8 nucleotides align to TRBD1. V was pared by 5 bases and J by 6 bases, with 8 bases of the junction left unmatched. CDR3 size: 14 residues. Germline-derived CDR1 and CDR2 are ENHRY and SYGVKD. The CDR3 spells CAISPFGQGAEAFF. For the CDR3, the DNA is TGTGCCATCAGTCCCTTCGGACAGGGCGCTGAAGCTTTCTTT.

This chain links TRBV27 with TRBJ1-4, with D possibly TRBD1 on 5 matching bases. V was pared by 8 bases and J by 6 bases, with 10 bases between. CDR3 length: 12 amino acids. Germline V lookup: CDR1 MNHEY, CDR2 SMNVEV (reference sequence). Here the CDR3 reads CASGRGDEKLFF. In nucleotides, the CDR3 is TGTGCCAGCGGCCGAGGGGATGAAAAACTGTTTTTT.

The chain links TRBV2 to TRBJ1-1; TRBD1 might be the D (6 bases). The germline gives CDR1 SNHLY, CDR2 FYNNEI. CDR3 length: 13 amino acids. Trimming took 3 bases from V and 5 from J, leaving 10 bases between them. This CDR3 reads CASSDARGTEAFF. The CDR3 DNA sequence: TGTGCCAGCAGTGACGCGAGGGGGACTGAAGCTTTCTTT. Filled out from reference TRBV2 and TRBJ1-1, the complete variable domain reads EPEVTQTPSHQVTQMGQEVILRCVPISNHLYFYWYRQILGQKVEFLVSFYNNEISEKSEIFDDQFSVERPDGSNFTLKIRSTKLEDSAMYFCASSDARGTEAFFGQGTRLTVV.

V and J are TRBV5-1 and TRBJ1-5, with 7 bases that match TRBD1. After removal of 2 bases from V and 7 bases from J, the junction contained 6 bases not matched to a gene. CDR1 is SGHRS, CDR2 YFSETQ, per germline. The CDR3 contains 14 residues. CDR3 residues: CASSLTGEEQPQHF. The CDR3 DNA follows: TGCGCCAGCAGCTTAACAGGGGAGGAACAGCCCCAGCATTTT.

As DNA, the CDR3 is TGTGCCAGCAGTGACCCGAAGGGGGGGAGCACTGAAGCTTTCTTT. Translated, it gives CASSDPKGGSTEAFF. The chain joins TRBV6-4 to TRBJ1-1, with D perhaps matching TRBD1 (6 bases). Germline CDR1 is MRHNA and CDR2 is SNTAGT. The CDR3 covers 15 residues. V lost 2 bases and J lost 4, with 14 bases in between.

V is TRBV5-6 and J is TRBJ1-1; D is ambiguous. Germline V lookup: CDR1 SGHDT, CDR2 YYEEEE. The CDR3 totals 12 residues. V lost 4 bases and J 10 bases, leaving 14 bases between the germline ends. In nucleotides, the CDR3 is TGTGCCAGCAGCCGCCTCACCTCGGGAGCTTTCTTT. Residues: CASSRLTSGAFF.

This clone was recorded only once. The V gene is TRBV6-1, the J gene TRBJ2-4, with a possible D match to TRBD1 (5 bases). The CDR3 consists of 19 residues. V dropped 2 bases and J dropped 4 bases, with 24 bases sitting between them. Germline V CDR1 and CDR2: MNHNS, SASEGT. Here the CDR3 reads CASSETDRTNALKKNIQYF. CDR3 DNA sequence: TGTGCCAGCAGTGAAACAGACAGAACTAACGCGTTGAAGAAAAACATTCAGTACTTC.

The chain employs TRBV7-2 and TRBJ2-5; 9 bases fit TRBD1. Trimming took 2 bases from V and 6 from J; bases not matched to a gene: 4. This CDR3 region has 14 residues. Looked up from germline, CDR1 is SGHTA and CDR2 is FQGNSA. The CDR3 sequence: CASSLTTGGQTQYF. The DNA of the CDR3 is TGTGCCAGCAGCTTAACGACAGGGGGACAGACCCAGTACTTC.

The DNA of the CDR3 is TGCGCCAGCAGCATCGGACAGGCAGAGACCCAGTACTTC. Translating it yields CASSIGQAETQYF. The chain joins TRBV5-1 to TRBJ2-5, with TRBD1 matching over 7 bases. Germline V gene sequence: CDR1 SGHRS, CDR2 YFSETQ. This CDR3 has 13 residues. Trimming at V came to 4 bases and at J to 4 bases, leaving 4 bases not matched to a gene.

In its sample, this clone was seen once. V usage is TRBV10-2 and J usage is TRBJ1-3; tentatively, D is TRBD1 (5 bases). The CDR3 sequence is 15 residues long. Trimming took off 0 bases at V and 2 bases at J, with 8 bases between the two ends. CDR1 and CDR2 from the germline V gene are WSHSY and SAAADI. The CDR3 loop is CASSESRRAGNTIYF. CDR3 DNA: TGCGCCAGCAGTGAGTCGCGCAGGGCTGGAAACACCATATATTTT.

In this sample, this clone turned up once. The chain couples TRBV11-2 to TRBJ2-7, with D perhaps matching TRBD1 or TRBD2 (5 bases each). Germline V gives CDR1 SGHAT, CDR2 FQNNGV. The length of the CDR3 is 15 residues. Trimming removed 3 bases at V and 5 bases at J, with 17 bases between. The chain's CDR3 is CASSLLGTGTDEQYF. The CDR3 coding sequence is TGTGCCAGCAGCTTGTTAGGGACGGGGACCGACGAGCAGTACTTC.

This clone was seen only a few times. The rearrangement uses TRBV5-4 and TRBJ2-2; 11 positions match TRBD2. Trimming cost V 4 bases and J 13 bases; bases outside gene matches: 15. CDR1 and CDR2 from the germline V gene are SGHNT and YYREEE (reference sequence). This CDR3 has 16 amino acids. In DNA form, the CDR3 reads TGTGCCAGCAGCGTGGGACTAGCGGTGGGAAGGGAGGGGCTGTTTTTT. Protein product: CASSVGLAVGREGLFF.

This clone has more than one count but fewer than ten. The chain's CDR3 is CASSRDTSYEQYF. As DNA, the CDR3 is TGTGCCAGCAGCCGGGACACTTCCTACGAGCAGTACTTC. The chain carries TRBV11-2 and TRBJ2-7; D is possibly TRBD1 (6 bases). Looked up from germline, CDR1 is SGHAT and CDR2 is FQNNGV. V was pared by 5 bases and J by 1 base, with 9 bases between. The CDR3 has 13 residues. The full variable domain, with the rest looked up from reference TRBV11-2 and TRBJ2-7, is EAGVAQSPRYKIIEKRQSVAFWCNPISGHATLYWYQQILGQGPKLLIQFQNNGVVDDSQLPKDRFSAERLKGVDSTLKIQPAKLEDSAVYLCASSRDTSYEQYFGPGTRLTVT.

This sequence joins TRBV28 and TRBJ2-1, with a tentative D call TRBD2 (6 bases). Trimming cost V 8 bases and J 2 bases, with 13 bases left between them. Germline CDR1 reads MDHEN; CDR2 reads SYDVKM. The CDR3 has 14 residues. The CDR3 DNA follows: TGTGCCAGCCTACCCGGGGGAGCCTACAATGAGCAGTTCTTC. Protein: CASLPGGAYNEQFF.

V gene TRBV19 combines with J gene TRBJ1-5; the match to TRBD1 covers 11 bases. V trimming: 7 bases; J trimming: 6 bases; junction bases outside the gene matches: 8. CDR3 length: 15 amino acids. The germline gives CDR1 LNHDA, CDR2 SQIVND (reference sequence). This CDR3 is CASTTGQGAGQPQHF. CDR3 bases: TGTGCCAGTACCACTGGACAGGGGGCAGGTCAGCCCCAGCATTTT. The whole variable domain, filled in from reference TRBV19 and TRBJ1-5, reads DGGITQSPKYLFRKEGQNVTLSCEQNLNHDAMYWYRQDPGQGLRLIYYSQIVNDFQKGDIAEGYSVSREKKESFPLTVTSAQKNPTAFYLCASTTGQGAGQPQHFGDGTRLSIL.

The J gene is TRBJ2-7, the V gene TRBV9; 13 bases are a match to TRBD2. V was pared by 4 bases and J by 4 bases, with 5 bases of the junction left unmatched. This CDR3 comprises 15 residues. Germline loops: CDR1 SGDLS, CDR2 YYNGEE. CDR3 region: CASSTLAGGPYEQYF. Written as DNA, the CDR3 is TGTGCCAGCAGCACACTAGCGGGAGGGCCTTACGAGCAGTACTTC.

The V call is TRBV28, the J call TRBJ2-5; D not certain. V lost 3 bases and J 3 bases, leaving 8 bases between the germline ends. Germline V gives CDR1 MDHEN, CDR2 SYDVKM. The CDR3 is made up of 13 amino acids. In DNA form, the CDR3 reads TGTGCCAGCAGTTTGGGCAGAAAAGAGACCCAGTACTTC. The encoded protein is CASSLGRKETQYF.

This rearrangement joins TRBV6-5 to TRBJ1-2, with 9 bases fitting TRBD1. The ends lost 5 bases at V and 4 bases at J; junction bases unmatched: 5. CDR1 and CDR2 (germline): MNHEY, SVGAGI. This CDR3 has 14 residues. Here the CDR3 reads CASSNRGRSYGYTF. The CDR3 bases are TGTGCCAGCAGTAACAGGGGGCGAAGCTATGGCTACACCTTC.

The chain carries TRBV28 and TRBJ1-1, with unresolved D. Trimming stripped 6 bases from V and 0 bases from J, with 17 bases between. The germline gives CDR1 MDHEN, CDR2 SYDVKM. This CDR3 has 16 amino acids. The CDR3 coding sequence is TGTGCCAGCAGGGATAGGGAGCCCTCAATGAACACTGAAGCTTTCTTT. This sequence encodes CASRDREPSMNTEAFF.